This record looks at one T cell receptor beta chain sequence and its context. This specimen comes from a study of blood T cells in healthy people across ages. Then a second PCR, running roughly 6 to 12 cycles, was carried out with a sample-barcoded 5' primer and a J-beta primer mix. Each CDR3 protein gets one entry after TCRdb re-called the 5' RACE reads with MiXCR. The sample comprises 850,000 to 950,000 distinct CDR3 sequences, around 30% of which are singletons, and 17% rests with the top ten. This TCR was sampled from an elderly woman in good health. The sequenced sample was blood.

The CDR3 protein is CASRKNRDIPGYTF. The CDR3 nucleotides read TGTGCCAGCAGGAAGAACCGGGACATCCCTGGCTACACCTTC. The V and J genes are TRBV2 and TRBJ1-2; D may be TRBD1 (6 bases). The CDR3 has 14 residues. CDR1 and CDR2 (germline): SNHLY, FYNNEI. Trimming took 6 bases from V and 7 from J, leaving 18 bases between them.